This TCR beta chain originates from a study of cytomegalovirus exposure and HLA in healthy donors. At the level of the study: The 120 validation repertoires and the 666 first-cohort repertoires shared a platform, a later analysis reported. Whole-study results and caveats: In vitro checks showed that three CMV-associated chains really do target CMV antigens. Later, an analysis found that TCR clusters from the first cohort tended to co-occur in the 130 or so validation repertoires. Reports indicated that the classifier achieved high specificity and sensitivity in diagnosing cytomegalovirus status.

The CDR3 length is 14 residues. From germline, CDR1 is LNHDA and CDR2 SQIVND (reference sequence). V shed 6 bases and J shed 4 bases, with 15 bases lying between them. Concerning this clone: The antigen is undetermined.

The method was immunoSEQ multiplex PCR; TCRdb's version includes in-frame clones alone and lacks a portion of them. The repertoire includes roughly 250,000 clones, about 90% of them detected once, and around 1.2% sits in the top ten. This chain joins TRBV19 and TRBJ1-2; D not certain. The sequence came from a woman in her twenties or thirties in good health and CMV-seropositive. The sequenced sample was PBMCs. The CDR3 spells CASSPLQAIYGYTF. Written as DNA, the CDR3 is TGTGCCAGTAGCCCCCTCCAAGCGATCTATGGCTACACCTTC. The entire variable domain, with the rest obtained from reference TRBV19 and TRBJ1-2, is as follows: DGGITQSPKYLFRKEGQNVTLSCEQNLNHDAMYWYRQDPGQGLRLIYYSQIVNDFQKGDIAEGYSVSREKKESFPLTVTSAQKNPTAFYLCASSPLQAIYGYTFGSGTRLTVV.